The 26 T cell receptor beta chains in this list originate from one sample, sequenced in a study of vaccination effects on CD4 cells after COVID-19. Generated by immunoSEQ multiplex PCR, the TCRdb table keeps only in-frame clones and is missing some. The sample lists 35,000 to 45,000 clones; around two thirds were seen once. Viral peptide pools were used in the ViraFEST assay to expand antigen-specific CD4+ T cells, and sequencing came afterward. It was after approximately 11 days of culture that CD4+ T cells were isolated. This individual contracted SARS-CoV-2 between March and December 2020, as verified by PCR. These receptors have no identified antigens. Specimen: CD4+ T cells from PBMCs cultured with a peptide pool, collected before COVID-19 vaccination. The receptors originated from a human donor who had a prior SARS-CoV-2 infection.

The chain uses TRBV18 and TRBJ1-1; D ambiguous. Trimming removed 0 bases from V and 5 bases from J, with 7 bases in between. Germline CDR1 reads KGHSH; CDR2 reads LQKENI. The CDR3 consists of 13 residues. The CDR3 DNA reads TGTGCCAGCTCACCACCTTCGCGAACTGAAGCTTTCTTT. This encodes CASSPPSRTEAFF.

The chain is built from TRBV7-9 and TRBJ2-1; TRBD1 agrees at 10 bases. With V trimmed by 2 bases and J by 8 bases, 6 bases remained unmatched. This CDR3 spans 15 amino acids. From germline, CDR1 is SEHNR and CDR2 FQNEAQ (reference sequence). The CDR3 sequence is CASSLRGTGEDEQFF. In nucleotides, the CDR3 is TGTGCCAGCAGCTTAAGGGGGACAGGGGAGGATGAGCAGTTCTTC.

CDR3 loop: CAWGRQVGTEAFF. The DNA of the CDR3 is TGTGCCTGGGGGCGACAGGTTGGCACTGAAGCTTTCTTT. J is TRBJ1-1 and V is TRBV30, with D perhaps TRBD1 (6 bases). The CDR3 covers 13 residues. V was pared by 5 bases and J by 4 bases, with 14 bases between. Germline V gene sequence: CDR1 GTSNPN, CDR2 SVGIG (reference sequence).

This rearrangement joins TRBV10-2 to TRBJ2-5, with TRBD2 identical over 12 bases. The CDR3 runs to 15 residues. J lost 1 base, V lost 5 bases, and 2 bases had no gene match. Germline V gives CDR1 WSHSY, CDR2 SAAADI. CDR3 in amino acids: CASSRTSGAQETQYF. CDR3 sequence (DNA): TGCGCCAGCAGTCGGACTAGCGGGGCCCAAGAGACCCAGTACTTC.

The V gene is TRBV5-4, the J gene TRBJ1-1; no firm D call. CDR1 SGHNT and CDR2 YYREEE come from the germline V gene (reference sequence). This CDR3 comprises 15 residues. Deletions cut 2 bases from V and 1 base from J, with 12 bases between. The CDR3 spells CASSFSFAENTEAFF. CDR3 bases: TGTGCCAGCAGCTTTAGCTTTGCAGAGAACACTGAAGCTTTCTTT.

The chain has TRBV18 and TRBJ1-4, with D tentatively TRBD1 (6 bases). CDR1 KGHSH and CDR2 LQKENI come from the germline V gene. Trimming took off 4 bases at V and 5 bases at J, with 14 bases between the two ends. The CDR3 covers 15 residues. DNA of the CDR3: TGTGCCAGCTCACGAGGACAGTTCCCAAATGAAAAACTGTTTTTT. It yields the protein CASSRGQFPNEKLFF.

The sample holds a few counts of this clone. This sequence joins TRBV5-1 and TRBJ1-2, with D hard to call. V was shortened by 4 bases and J by 1 base, with 14 bases between the two germline ends. Looked up from germline, CDR1 is SGHRS and CDR2 is YFSETQ. The CDR3 totals 15 residues. CDR3 protein: CASSRVQEDNYGYTF. CDR3 coding DNA: TGCGCCAGCAGCCGCGTGCAGGAGGATAACTATGGCTACACCTTC.

The CDR3 protein is CASSRDSFYEQYF. The CDR3 DNA is TGTGCCAGCTCCCGGGACAGCTTCTACGAGCAGTACTTC. This chain links TRBV18 with TRBJ2-7; 7 positions agree with TRBD1. CDR3 size: 13 residues. J lost 3 bases, V lost 6 bases, and 5 bases had no gene match. Germline assignment: CDR1 KGHSH and CDR2 LQKENI.

The genes are TRBV2 and TRBJ2-5; TRBD1 matches 11 bases. The V segment lost 1 base and the J segment 5 bases; nucleotides outside the gene matches: 3. The CDR3 totals 15 residues. Germline-derived CDR1 and CDR2 are SNHLY and FYNNEI. The CDR3 here is CASSEGTGGVETQYF. CDR3 sequence (DNA): TGTGCCAGCAGTGAAGGGACAGGGGGCGTTGAGACCCAGTACTTC.

The rearrangement uses TRBV30 and TRBJ1-1; tentative D call: TRBD1 (5 bases). With 6 bases removed from V and 5 bases from J, the gap between germline ends came to 13 bases. Germline V CDR1 and CDR2: GTSNPN, SVGIG (reference sequence). The CDR3 runs 12 residues. The CDR3 is CACPPGKTEAFF. The CDR3 nucleotides are TGTGCCTGCCCCCCAGGGAAGACTGAAGCTTTCTTT.

The sample holds one count of this clone. The rearrangement joins TRBV18 to TRBJ1-3; no clear D gene. Trimming removed 0 bases at V and 5 bases at J, with 11 bases between. This CDR3 is 15 amino acids long. CDR1 KGHSH and CDR2 LQKENI come from the germline V gene. The DNA of the CDR3 is TGTGCCAGCTCACCACCGGCCACCCAAAGAAACACCATATATTTT. Translation: CASSPPATQRNTIYF.

The rearrangement links TRBV11-2 to TRBJ1-3; possibly TRBD1 for D (6 bases). The CDR3 has 16 residues. Trimming removed 5 bases from V and 1 base from J, with 15 bases in between. From germline, CDR1 is SGHAT and CDR2 FQNNGV. CDR3 region: CASSTGGQGSGNTIYF. In DNA form, the CDR3 reads TGTGCCAGCAGCACCGGAGGGCAGGGGTCTGGAAACACCATATATTTT.

The V gene is TRBV19, the J gene TRBJ2-3; TRBD2 matches at 8 bases. V was clipped by 3 bases and J by 5 bases; unmatched bases: 4. From germline, CDR1 is LNHDA and CDR2 SQIVND (reference sequence). The CDR3 spans 14 residues. The CDR3 is CASSMGLVLDTQYF. The CDR3 region has the DNA TGTGCCAGTAGTATGGGACTAGTGTTAGATACGCAGTATTTT.

The chain joins TRBV2 to TRBJ2-1, with 9 positions matching TRBD2. The CDR3 consists of 15 residues. Germline trimming cut 4 bases from V and 7 bases from J; bases unmatched to any gene: 8. Germline V gene sequence: CDR1 SNHLY, CDR2 FYNNEI. CDR3 in amino acids: CASSVLAGTENEQFF. The CDR3 DNA reads as TGTGCCAGCAGTGTACTAGCGGGTACGGAGAATGAGCAGTTCTTC.

The V call is TRBV5-1, the J call TRBJ2-5; 8 positions match TRBD2. The CDR3 covers 14 residues. V gave up 4 bases and J gave up 0 bases; unmatched junction bases: 2. In germline, CDR1 is SGHRS, CDR2 YFSETQ. CDR3 loop: CASSGGLDQETQYF. The CDR3 coding sequence is TGCGCCAGCAGCGGGGGACTAGACCAAGAGACCCAGTACTTC.

The chain has TRBV6-5 and TRBJ2-5; 8 positions agree with TRBD2. Germline V CDR1 and CDR2: MNHEY, SVGAGI. Trimming removed 5 bases from V and 5 bases from J; junction bases left unmatched: 7. The CDR3 spans 14 residues. CDR3 DNA sequence: TGTGCCAGCAGTACCAAGCGGGGGTGGGAGACCCAGTACTTC. Its protein product is CASSTKRGWETQYF.

V usage is TRBV27 and J usage is TRBJ1-3; 8 nucleotides agree with TRBD1. This CDR3 is 15 amino acids long. V was clipped by 8 bases and J by 3 bases; unmatched bases: 9. The germline gives CDR1 MNHEY, CDR2 SMNVEV (reference sequence). The CDR3 nucleotides are TGTGCCAGCGGGAAGACAGGGGTATTTGGAAACACCATATATTTT. Protein sequence: CASGKTGVFGNTIYF.

This clone was counted only a few times. The chain recombines TRBV30 with TRBJ2-3; no definite D call. This CDR3 region has 17 residues. Germline assignment: CDR1 GTSNPN and CDR2 SVGIG (reference sequence). Deletions cut 8 bases from V and 3 bases from J, with 27 bases between. In DNA, the CDR3 is TGTGCCAGCAATTCACGGTCCCCAGCTAAGTTTACAGATACGCAGTATTTT. Encoded protein: CASNSRSPAKFTDTQYF.

The gene calls are TRBV4-3 and TRBJ1-2, with D tentatively TRBD1 (6 bases). Trimming removed 0 bases at V and 5 bases at J, with 16 bases between. CDR1 LGHNA and CDR2 YSLEER come from the germline V gene. CDR3 size: 16 residues. CDR3 sequence reads: CASSQESGGLRYGYTF. Here the CDR3 DNA reads TGCGCCAGCAGCCAAGAAAGCGGGGGGCTTCGGTATGGCTACACCTTC.

This clone was counted between two and nine times. The V and J genes are TRBV13 and TRBJ1-2; D is ambiguous. With 3 bases removed from V and 4 bases from J, the gap between germline ends came to 6 bases. The CDR3 has 12 amino acids. The germline V gene encodes CDR1 PRHDT and CDR2 FYEKMQ (reference sequence). This CDR3 reads CASSFRAYGYTF. DNA of the CDR3: TGTGCCAGCAGCTTCCGGGCCTATGGCTACACCTTC. The variable domain in full, completed from reference TRBV13 and TRBJ1-2, reads AAGVIQSPRHLIKEKRETATLKCYPIPRHDTVYWYQQGPGQDPQFLISFYEKMQSDKGSIPDRFSAQQFSDYHSELNMSSLELGDSALYFCASSFRAYGYTFGSGTRLTVV.

The rearrangement uses TRBV9 and TRBJ2-3; unclear D gene. This CDR3 has 13 residues. Germline loops: CDR1 SGDLS, CDR2 YYNGEE. The germline V and J ends were trimmed by 4 bases and 5 bases, with 11 bases remaining between them. Here the CDR3 reads CASSKVVGDTQYF. In nucleotides, the CDR3 is TGTGCCAGCAGCAAAGTGGTTGGAGATACGCAGTATTTT.

The chain couples TRBV28 to TRBJ2-7; possible D gene TRBD2, 6 bases. CDR3 length: 16 residues. V was pared by 3 bases and J by 3 bases, with 18 bases between. Germline CDR1 is MDHEN and CDR2 is SYDVKM. CDR3 sequence reads: CASSLGGGRGRYEQYF. CDR3 bases: TGTGCCAGCAGTTTGGGCGGAGGGCGGGGTCGCTACGAGCAGTACTTC.

This chain joins TRBV5-6 and TRBJ1-1; no clear D gene. Deletions cut 2 bases from V and 5 bases from J, with 7 bases between. Germline CDR1 is SGHDT and CDR2 is YYEEEE. This CDR3 has 12 residues. The CDR3 reads CASSLGKTEAFF. The DNA for the CDR3 is TGTGCCAGCAGCTTAGGGAAGACTGAAGCTTTCTTT.

J is TRBJ2-4 and V is TRBV30; D ambiguous. Trimming took 7 bases from V and 0 from J, leaving 16 bases between them. The CDR3 is 15 residues long. The germline gives CDR1 GTSNPN, CDR2 SVGIG (reference sequence). CDR3 loop: CAFEEPALAKNIQYF. The DNA of the CDR3 is TGTGCCTTCGAGGAACCCGCCTTAGCCAAAAACATTCAGTACTTC.

The chain employs TRBV5-1 and TRBJ2-7; D call uncertain. From germline, CDR1 is SGHRS and CDR2 YFSETQ. Trimming cost V 0 bases and J 2 bases, with 6 bases left between them. This CDR3 contains 13 residues. Written as DNA, the CDR3 is TGCGCCAGCAGCTTGGAAGCACCCTACGAGCAGTACTTC. Translation: CASSLEAPYEQYF.

The chain joins TRBV6-1 to TRBJ2-1, with a tentative D call TRBD1 (5 bases). V lost 3 bases and J 0 bases, leaving 15 bases between the germline ends. CDR3 length equals 17 residues. In germline, CDR1 is MNHNS, CDR2 SASEGT. The CDR3 bases are TGTGCCAGCAGTGATGACACAGGACCAAACTCCTACAATGAGCAGTTCTTC. Its protein is CASSDDTGPNSYNEQFF.